These 26 T cell receptor beta chains share one sample of origin, sequenced in a study of CD8+ T cells in alopecia areata. Treatment indicated: oral pan-JAK inhibitor, 5-10 mg twice daily. RNA extraction was followed by reverse transcription into cDNA, which acted as the sequencing template. Sequenced by immunoSEQ multiplex PCR; TCRdb stores in-frame clones only, minus some. The data show 200,000 to 250,000 clones, about two fifths seen once. The material was CD4+ T cells sorted from blood, obtained at approximately week 30, from a patient treated with tofacitinib. The receptors originated from a human donor with alopecia areata.

The CDR3 loop reads CASSRALAAYEQYF. For the CDR3, the DNA is TGCGCCAGCAGCCGAGCCTTGGCGGCCTACGAGCAGTACTTC. The V and J genes are TRBV4-1 and TRBJ2-7; D is unresolved. The CDR3 is 14 residues long. From germline, CDR1 is MGHRA and CDR2 YSYEKL. Trimming removed 4 bases at V and 2 bases at J, with 12 bases between.

This clone was counted only a few times. Within the sample, other DNA sequences also encode this same CDR3. The genes are TRBV7-9 and TRBJ2-5; no clear D. CDR1 is SEHNR, CDR2 FQNEAQ, per germline (reference sequence). The V end was cut by 6 bases, the J end by 4 bases, with 3 bases between. The CDR3 sequence is 10 residues long. CDR3 DNA sequence: TGTGCCAGCAGTGGAGAGACCCAGTACTTC. Translating gives CASSGETQYF.

The V and J genes are TRBV6-1 and TRBJ2-7; 8 bases match TRBD1. V shed 4 bases and J 5 bases; nucleotides not matched to a gene: 10. The CDR3 runs 15 residues. Germline V gene lookup returns CDR1 MNHNS and CDR2 SASEGT. For the CDR3, the DNA is TGTGCCAGCAGTGGGTCGACAGGGGACAGCCACGAGCAGTACTTC. It is translated as CASSGSTGDSHEQYF.

The V and J genes are TRBV10-1 and TRBJ2-1; D possibly corresponds to TRBD2 (6 bases). Germline-derived CDR1 and CDR2 are WNHNN and SYGVQD (reference sequence). CDR3 length equals 16 residues. The germline V and J ends were trimmed by 0 bases and 2 bases, with 11 bases remaining between them. CDR3 region: CASSESSRGTYNEQFF. CDR3 sequence (DNA): TGCGCCAGCAGTGAGTCTTCCCGGGGGACCTACAATGAGCAGTTCTTC.

This clone was recorded only once. The chain couples TRBV10-2 to TRBJ1-2; D remains ambiguous. Trimming removed 2 bases at V and 7 bases at J, with 8 bases between. The CDR3 loop spans 12 amino acids. CDR1 and CDR2 from the germline V gene are WSHSY and SAAADI. For the CDR3, the DNA is TGCGCCAGCAGTGAGATCTCGGGTGGCTACACCTTC. As protein: CASSEISGGYTF.

This clone was observed a handful of times. This rearrangement joins TRBV19 to TRBJ1-1; D is unresolved. Germline V gene data show CDR1 as LNHDA and CDR2 as SQIVND (reference sequence). V was pared by 5 bases and J by 4 bases, with 20 bases between. The CDR3 runs to 16 residues. CDR3 nucleotide sequence: TGTGCCAGTAGTCCTCGACTTGGGCGGTGGGCCACTGAAGCTTTCTTT. Translation gives CASSPRLGRWATEAFF.

The CDR3 bases are TGTGCCTGGAGTTTGACAGGGTATAGCAATCAGCCCCAGCATTTT. It codes for CAWSLTGYSNQPQHF. This chain joins TRBV30 and TRBJ1-5; the match to TRBD1 covers 7 bases. The CDR3 is 15 amino acids. Looked up from germline, CDR1 is GTSNPN and CDR2 is SVGIG (reference sequence). Trimming removed 2 bases from V and 0 bases from J; junction bases left unmatched: 4.

This chain uses TRBV27 with TRBJ2-1, with D perhaps assigned TRBD1 or TRBD2 (5 bases each). Trimming shortened V by 10 bases and J by 2 bases, and 15 bases separated the two germline ends. The V gene's germline CDR1 is MNHEY and CDR2 SMNVEV (reference sequence). The length of the CDR3 is 14 residues. The CDR3 sequence: CAIVRDGTYNEQFF. CDR3 DNA sequence: TGTGCCATCGTCCGGGACGGGACCTACAATGAGCAGTTCTTC.

This clone occurred a few times. The chain employs TRBV18 and TRBJ1-1, with 8 bases aligning to TRBD1. The germline gives CDR1 KGHSH, CDR2 LQKENI. With V trimmed by 6 bases and J by 4 bases, 4 bases remained unmatched. CDR3 length equals 13 residues. The CDR3 here is CASSGTGGTEAFF. CDR3 nucleotide sequence: TGTGCCAGCTCCGGTACAGGGGGCACTGAAGCTTTCTTT.

The DNA of the CDR3 is TGTGCCAGCAGCCAAGATCCCCAAGGAAACACCATATATTTT. Protein sequence: CASSQDPQGNTIYF. This chain joins TRBV4-2 and TRBJ1-3; no clear D gene. The germline CDR1 and CDR2 sequences are LGHNA and YNFKEQ. The V end lost 0 bases, the J end lost 4 bases, and 7 bases lay between the germline ends. This CDR3 comprises 14 residues.

The rearrangement joins TRBV6-5 to TRBJ1-2; a possible D gene is TRBD1 (6 bases). Per germline, CDR1 MNHEY and CDR2 SVGAGI. The CDR3 has 13 residues. The germline V and J ends were trimmed by 2 bases and 6 bases, with 10 bases remaining between them. DNA of the CDR3: TGTGCCAGCAGTTACGACAGGTCGGATGGCTACACCTTC. Its translation: CASSYDRSDGYTF.

The chain combines TRBV29-1 with TRBJ2-3, with D possibly being TRBD1 (6 bases). Germline CDR1 is SQVTM and CDR2 is ANQGSEA. V lost 4 bases and J 3 bases, leaving 11 bases between the germline ends. This CDR3 is built from 13 residues. The CDR3 is CSVGTALTDTQYF. CDR3 bases: TGCAGCGTTGGGACAGCGTTAACAGATACGCAGTATTTT.

This clone was seen only a few times. The rearrangement links TRBV5-1 to TRBJ1-1; the D is unclear. Germline CDR1 and CDR2: SGHRS and YFSETQ. The V and J ends lost 4 bases and 10 bases respectively, with 14 bases between them. This CDR3 is built from 12 residues. CDR3: CASSLDGRGAFF. The CDR3 coding sequence is TGCGCCAGCAGCCTCGACGGACGGGGAGCTTTCTTT.

Only a few counts were recorded for this clone. This sequence joins TRBV10-3 and TRBJ1-1; D uncertain. The CDR3 runs 13 residues. The V gene lost 4 bases and the J gene lost 3 bases, with 9 bases spanning the gap. Germline-derived CDR1 and CDR2 are ENHRY and SYGVKD. This CDR3 reads CAISGTEDTEAFF. In DNA, the CDR3 is TGTGCCATCAGTGGTACGGAGGACACTGAAGCTTTCTTT.

Only a few counts were recorded for this clone. The J gene is TRBJ2-4, the V gene TRBV4-1; no clear D. This CDR3 region has 12 residues. Germline CDR1 MGHRA, CDR2 YSYEKL. V was pared by 0 bases and J by 9 bases, with 6 bases between. The CDR3 region is CASSQDSPIQYF. DNA for the CDR3: TGCGCCAGCAGCCAAGACTCCCCCATTCAGTACTTC.

The chain has TRBV27 and TRBJ1-6; D gene unclear. CDR1 is MNHEY and CDR2 is SMNVEV in the germline V gene (reference sequence). Trimming took 7 bases from V and 7 from J, leaving 17 bases between them. The CDR3 extends over 15 amino acids. The CDR3 nucleotides are TGTGCCAGCACGTCCGTTGGTGTGGGCAATTCACCCCTCCACTTT. Amino acid sequence: CASTSVGVGNSPLHF.

This clone was seen more than once but under ten times. This rearrangement joins TRBV4-1 to TRBJ2-1; 13 nucleotides agree with TRBD2. With V trimmed by 2 bases and J by 9 bases, 7 bases remained unmatched. Germline values: CDR1 MGHRA, CDR2 YSYEKL. This CDR3 region has 16 residues. CDR3 sequence reads: CASSQSTSGRAGEQFF. The CDR3 coding sequence is TGCGCCAGCAGCCAATCTACTAGCGGGAGGGCCGGTGAGCAGTTCTTC.

V and J are TRBV6-6 and TRBJ2-3; D possibly corresponds to TRBD2 (5 bases). Germline CDR1 reads MNHNY; CDR2 reads SVGAGI (reference sequence). V was pared by 5 bases and J by 6 bases, with 6 bases between. This CDR3 spans 11 amino acids. The CDR3 region is CASSRRDTQYF. CDR3 bases: TGTGCCAGCAGTCGGAGGGATACGCAGTATTTT.

The chain joins TRBV9 to TRBJ2-7, with 9 bases that match TRBD2. This CDR3 comprises 16 residues. Per germline, CDR1 SGDLS and CDR2 YYNGEE. V lost 0 bases, J lost 5 bases, and 9 bases stayed unmatched. The chain's CDR3 is CASSVDESGRIDEQYF. The CDR3 coding sequence is TGTGCCAGCAGCGTAGATGAGAGCGGGAGGATCGACGAGCAGTACTTC.

Only a few counts were recorded for this clone. The rearrangement uses TRBV5-1 and TRBJ2-7; the D call may be TRBD1 or TRBD2 (5 bases each). Germline loops: CDR1 SGHRS, CDR2 YFSETQ. V dropped 1 base and J dropped 5 bases, with 10 bases sitting between them. The CDR3 has 13 residues. The CDR3 sequence is CASSLTTGHEQYF. The CDR3 nucleotides read TGCGCCAGCAGCTTGACGACGGGGCACGAGCAGTACTTC.

This clone was picked up a small number of times. The sample contains more than one DNA sequence encoding this CDR3. The chain combines TRBV7-9 with TRBJ1-4; unclear D gene. CDR3 length: 12 residues. Germline V lookup: CDR1 SEHNR, CDR2 FQNEAQ (reference sequence). Trimming left V 1 base short and J 7 bases short, with 4 bases between. The CDR3 spells CASSLEREKLFF. In DNA form, the CDR3 reads TGTGCCAGCAGCTTAGAGCGTGAAAAACTGTTTTTT.

The J gene is TRBJ2-6, the V gene TRBV5-1; D not certain. V was cut by 4 bases and J by 0 bases, with 23 bases left in between. The CDR3 has 20 residues. Germline V CDR1 and CDR2: SGHRS, YFSETQ. The CDR3 region has the DNA TGCGCCAGCAGCATATTACCAGGACGGAACTACCCCTCTGGGGCCAACGTCCTGACTTTC. It encodes CASSILPGRNYPSGANVLTF. Combining the CDR3 with reference TRBV5-1 and TRBJ2-6 gives the whole variable domain KAGVTQTPRYLIKTRGQQVTLSCSPISGHRSVSWYQQTPGQGLQFLFEYFSETQRNKGNFPGRFSGRQFSNSRSEMNVSTLELGDSALYLCASSILPGRNYPSGANVLTFGAGSRLTVL.

CDR3 nucleotides: TGTGCCAGCAGTTACCACGACGCAGATACGCAGTATTTT. Translation: CASSYHDADTQYF. The rearrangement joins TRBV6-6 to TRBJ2-3; D not resolved. This CDR3 region has 13 residues. Trimming took off 2 bases at V and 4 bases at J, with 7 bases between the two ends. Germline-derived CDR1 and CDR2 are MNHNY and SVGAGI (reference sequence).

This clone appeared a few times. J is TRBJ1-3 and V is TRBV7-2; D unresolved. The CDR3 covers 14 residues. Germline-derived CDR1 and CDR2 are SGHTA and FQGNSA. V gave up 2 bases and J gave up 0 bases, with 5 bases separating them. The CDR3 reads CASSLRNSGNTIYF. The CDR3 nucleotides read TGTGCCAGCAGCTTACGGAACTCTGGAAACACCATATATTTT.

This chain uses TRBV30 with TRBJ1-5, with D unresolved. Germline CDR1 and CDR2: GTSNPN and SVGIG (reference sequence). This CDR3 is built from 13 residues. V was trimmed by 0 bases and J by 6 bases, leaving 9 bases between them. The CDR3 region has the DNA TGTGCCTGGAGTGTAGAGTATTCTCAGCCCCAGCATTTT. As protein: CAWSVEYSQPQHF.

This chain connects TRBV11-2 to TRBJ1-1; unclear D gene. The CDR3 contains 14 residues. Germline assignment: CDR1 SGHAT and CDR2 FQNNGV. V was trimmed by 2 bases and J by 4 bases, leaving 11 bases between them. CDR3 nucleotide sequence: TGTGCCAGCAGCTTACGGGGATTGGGCACTGAAGCTTTCTTT. Encoded protein: CASSLRGLGTEAFF.